The source of this T cell receptor (beta chain) is a study of blood T cells in healthy people across ages (dated by TCRdb to between 2014 and 2017). Study-level background: In model experiments, template switching captured roughly one uniquely barcoded TCR beta cDNA molecule for every two T cells. Using deep sequencing normalized with unique cDNA molecular identifiers, the study measured how TCR beta repertoire diversity changes with age. Donors were grouped into four age groups: young (average about 15 years), middle-aged (roughly 40), aged (around 60) and long-lived (approximately 75). Donors of different ages were randomly distributed across sequencing lanes to avoid experimental bias. Two additional independent replicas of 1 million unique cDNA reads from the same blood draw were analyzed for two donors (one aged 18 to 30 and one aged 80 or older).

Worth noting for this clonotype: The antigen it recognizes is unknown. Qualities for individual bases were not recorded, and no much larger clone is one base off.

The investigation overall reported the following: Because profiling used bulk unsorted PBMCs, naive and antigen-experienced compartments could not be compared conclusively. Observed TCR beta diversity correlated strongly with the percentage of naive T cells measured by flow cytometry. Total diversity estimates from one million sequenced T cells were considered lower bounds and underestimates. As age increased, observed TCR beta diversity per million T cells dropped in a roughly linear way, and a significant reduction was already evident by age about 36. Because donor CMV infection status was unknown, age-related changes in expanded clonotypes were potentially confounded. The long-lived group showed more naive CD4+ T cells, fewer expanded clones and increased TCR diversity than the aged group, suggesting age selection.

Preparation of the library involved 5' RACE. Instrument used: Illumina HiSeq 2500. A second PCR of roughly 6 to 12 cycles was run with a J-beta primer mix and a sample-barcoded 5' primer. Each TCR beta cDNA molecule received a unique molecular identifier from a template-switch 5' adaptor carrying 12 random nucleotides. Each sample yielded at least 3 million CDR3-containing paired-end reads. First-strand cDNA was synthesized from all RNA with the Mint cDNA synthesis kit, primed by a TRBC-specific oligonucleotide. Following uracil-DNA glycosylase treatment, a first 18-cycle PCR with universal primers M1SS and BC2_uni_R was performed on all cDNA. The authors' analysis ran thus. Each sample was normalized by randomly selecting 1 million high-quality reads, each carrying a distinct molecular identifier. Reads with shared molecular identifiers were discarded instead of being binned into consensus sequences. MiTCR, run with a Q25 quality threshold and the strictest error-elimination algorithm, handled CDR3 identification, clonotype clustering and error correction. A nonparametric unseen species model with Euler transformation was used to estimate a lower bound on total TCR beta diversity. TCRdb reran the public reads through fastp at Q25 and MiXCR, keeping productive beta chains. All rows with the same CDR3 protein become a single entry with the most common DNA and genes. The V and J calls, along with clone size, are taken from TCRdb and not from the paper's own processing. A total of approximately 690,000 distinct CDR3 sequences appear in this sample, around 54% of them only once. Together, the top ten hold 30% to 45% of the sample.

Donors were under 40 systemically healthy Caucasian individuals from Russia aged roughly 6 to 95 years. Around 9.9 milliliters of peripheral blood were collected from each donor into EDTA-treated Vacutainer tubes. PBMCs were isolated by Ficoll-Paque density-gradient centrifugation, with at least 6 million obtained per sample. Total RNA, at least 6 micrograms per sample, was extracted from PBMCs with Trizol reagent. For every donor, flow cytometry on a PBMC aliquot measured the percentage of naive CD45RAhigh/CD27high T cells. Trimming costs V 5 bases and J 9 bases, and their ends lie 11 bases apart. Taken from the germline V gene (reference sequence), the CDR1 and CDR2 loops are LNHDA and SQIVND. The CDR3 holds 12 amino acids from the cysteine to the phenylalanine. Only the CDR3 portion is preserved as DNA: 36 bases, with reading frame beginning at the first base.

The chain is made from TRBV19 and TRBJ2-1, and TRBD1 may be the D gene, going by 6 matching bases. The sample comprised blood. This clonotype originated in a man aged 60 to 75 in good health. The CDR3 corresponds to CASSFRGTEQFF. In nucleotide form, the sequence is TGTGCCAGTAGTTTCAGGGGTACTGAGCAGTTCTTC.